This entry describes one T cell receptor beta chain. As yet, its antigen is unknown. The authors extracted RNA and reverse transcribed it into cDNA as the sequencing template. Clones were read by immunoSEQ multiplex PCR, and TCRdb kept only the in-frame ones, dropping some. The repertoire consists of fewer than 200,000 clones, with 58% occurring once and the leading ten covering more than 15%. The record originates from a study of CD8+ T cells in alopecia areata. Treatment described: oral pan-JAK inhibitor, 5-10 mg twice daily. Overall study findings and caveats: Normal scalp had lower clonality than lesional scalp, with alopecia totalis/universalis lesions showing this most strongly. With one nonresponder, baseline CD8+ expansion's link to response remains uncertain. The study found tofacitinib significantly decreased scalp clonality and expanded CD8+ clones among the top 100.

V was shortened by 3 bases and J by 8 bases, with 5 bases between the two germline ends. The CDR3 spans 11 residues. Germline assignment: CDR1 KGHSH and CDR2 LQKENI. This chain connects TRBV18 to TRBJ2-1; D is unclear. The sequencing used CD4+ T cells sorted from blood, collected between weeks 55 and 65, from a patient treated with tofacitinib. This clonotype was sampled from a human donor with alopecia areata. Here the CDR3 DNA reads TGTGCCAGCTCACCCGGCCATGAGCAGTTCTTC. This codes for CASSPGHEQFF.